This T cell receptor beta chain was identified in a study of vaccination and CD4 T cells after COVID-19. Across the study: Convalescent donors: six male, four female; seven Caucasian, two Asian, one multiracial, two Hispanic.

The treatment is: roughly 10-day PBMC culture with coronavirus spike peptide pools or control peptides (ViraFEST assay). Peptide pool stimulation in ViraFEST expanded antigen-specific T cells, whose TCRs were then sequenced. On this clonotype: Its antigen is undetermined.

The Oncomine TCR Beta short-read assay sequenced DNA from cultured CD4+ T cells. Using its own MiXCR run on the PCR reads, TCRdb lists one record per CDR3 protein. Of about 20,000 distinct CDR3 sequences in the sample, approximately 50% are singletons; the top ten hold 6.5% to 7.5%. V was pared by 6 bases and J by 4 bases, with 12 bases between. The germline gives CDR1 LNHDA, CDR2 SQIVND (reference sequence). The CDR3 spans 13 residues. The J gene is TRBJ2-5, the V gene TRBV19; possibly TRBD1 for D (5 bases). This sequence was found in a human donor who had recovered from COVID-19. Sequenced material: CD4+ T cells from blood, cultured in vitro. The CDR3 loop reads CASRGQSRETQYF. For the CDR3, the DNA is TGTGCCAGTAGGGGGCAGAGTAGAGAGACCCAGTACTTC.